The 19 T cell receptor beta chains listed next were all sequenced from one sample in a study of a mutant IDH1 vaccine in newly diagnosed glioma. Antigens of these TCRs are unknown. Assay used: immunoSEQ multiplex PCR; TCRdb lists only in-frame clones, some missing. This table has some 29,000 clones, approximately 82% appearing once. Time point indicated: week 23, last vaccination. Vaccination used 300 ug of mutant IDH1 20-mer peptide per dose, with topical imiquimod. The material sequenced was PBMCs, taken from a glioma patient whose treatment included an IDH1 peptide vaccine. Receptors originate from a woman aged 30 to 39 with glioma.

The chain combines TRBV19 with TRBJ2-7, with 8 bases fitting TRBD1. This CDR3 contains 14 residues. Per the germline V gene, CDR1 is LNHDA and CDR2 is SQIVND (reference sequence). V was clipped by 3 bases and J by 6 bases; unmatched bases: 7. The DNA for the CDR3 is TGTGCCAGTAGTATCGAGGACAGGGTTACCGAGCAGTACTTC. It encodes CASSIEDRVTEQYF.

This clone was observed a few times. The gene calls are TRBV5-4 and TRBJ2-7; D is unresolved. V lost 2 bases and J 0 bases, leaving 9 bases between the germline ends. Germline V CDR1 and CDR2: SGHNT, YYREEE (reference sequence). This CDR3 has 14 amino acids. The CDR3 spells CASSFSSASYEQYF. The CDR3 nucleotides read TGTGCCAGCAGCTTCTCCAGCGCCTCCTACGAGCAGTACTTC.

The genes are TRBV4-3 and TRBJ1-6; D gene ambiguous. Trimming took 2 bases from V and 9 from J, leaving 17 bases between them. The germline V gene encodes CDR1 LGHNA and CDR2 YSLEER. This CDR3 is 16 amino acids long. The DNA for the CDR3 is TGCGCCAGCAGCCAACAGGCGGGTGTGTACGGTTCACCCCTCCACTTT. It encodes CASSQQAGVYGSPLHF.

This chain uses TRBV6-1 with TRBJ1-1; 11 nucleotides line up with TRBD1. Germline loops: CDR1 MNHNS, CDR2 SASEGT. There are 15 residues in the CDR3. Trimming removed 5 bases from V and 3 bases from J; junction bases left unmatched: 5. Here the CDR3 reads CASSPGTGGYTEAFF. The CDR3 DNA sequence: TGTGCCAGCAGTCCGGGGACAGGGGGATACACTGAAGCTTTCTTT.

This chain connects TRBV5-1 to TRBJ1-2; 9 bases match TRBD1. The V segment lost 4 bases and the J segment 2 bases; nucleotides outside the gene matches: 15. Germline V gives CDR1 SGHRS, CDR2 YFSETQ. The CDR3 has 18 residues. Written as DNA, the CDR3 is TGCGCCAGCAGCCTCGTCGGCGGACAGGGGACCCAGAACTATGGCTACACCTTC. It specifies CASSLVGGQGTQNYGYTF.

The CDR3 DNA is TGCGCCAGCAGCCAAGATTACACAGGCGACAATGAGCAGTTCTTC. Its protein product is CASSQDYTGDNEQFF. The rearrangement joins TRBV4-1 to TRBJ2-1; D may be TRBD1 (5 bases). Germline loops: CDR1 MGHRA, CDR2 YSYEKL. The CDR3 spans 15 residues. V shed 0 bases and J shed 5 bases, with 11 bases lying between them.

The gene calls are TRBV30 and TRBJ2-7, with D unclear. The length of the CDR3 is 11 residues. Trimming stripped 0 bases from V and 6 bases from J, with 6 bases between. Per the germline V gene, CDR1 is GTSNPN and CDR2 is SVGIG (reference sequence). CDR3 sequence (DNA): TGTGCCTGGAGTGTAAGTCCCGAGCAGTACTTC. Its translation: CAWSVSPEQYF.

The CDR3 region is CATSRLFDGHYGYTF. The CDR3 region has the DNA TGTGCCACCAGCAGATTATTCGACGGACACTATGGCTACACCTTC. The rearrangement links TRBV15 to TRBJ1-2; no firm D call. The germline V and J ends were trimmed by 2 bases and 3 bases, with 13 bases remaining between them. CDR1 is LNHNV, CDR2 YYDKDF, per germline (reference sequence). This CDR3 spans 15 amino acids.

The V call is TRBV7-6, the J call TRBJ1-2; D might be TRBD1 (6 bases). Per the germline V gene, CDR1 is SGHVS and CDR2 is FNYEAQ. The V end lost 5 bases, the J end lost 7 bases, and 17 bases lay between the germline ends. The CDR3 loop spans 14 amino acids. CDR3 nucleotide sequence: TGTGCCAGCAGCCCCACCTTCGGGGGCGTTGGCTACACCTTC. Translation gives CASSPTFGGVGYTF. Using reference TRBV7-6 and TRBJ1-2 for the parts outside the CDR3, the full variable domain is GAGVSQSPRYKVTKRGQDVALRCDPISGHVSLYWYRQALGQGPEFLTYFNYEAQQDKSGLPNDRFSAERPEGSISTLTIQRTEQRDSAMYRCASSPTFGGVGYTFGSGTRLTVV.

The genes are TRBV4-1 and TRBJ1-3; D might be TRBD1 (6 bases). Germline CDR1 and CDR2: MGHRA and YSYEKL. Trimming removed 0 bases at V and 4 bases at J, with 13 bases between. The CDR3 spans 16 residues. DNA for the CDR3: TGCGCCAGCAGCCAAGATCAAGGGGGAAGCGGAAACACCATATATTTT. Translation gives CASSQDQGGSGNTIYF.

This sequence joins TRBV7-8 and TRBJ2-1, with 13 nucleotides matching TRBD2. The CDR3 is made up of 16 amino acids. After removal of 5 bases from V and 4 bases from J, the junction contained 5 bases not matched to a gene. CDR1 is SGHVS and CDR2 is FQNEAQ in the germline V gene. The chain's CDR3 is CASSTGLAGMYNEQFF. For the CDR3, the DNA is TGTGCCAGCAGCACGGGACTAGCGGGGATGTACAATGAGCAGTTCTTC.

Notes on this clone: The identical CDR3 is also encoded by other nucleotide sequences in the sample. This sequence joins TRBV6-5 and TRBJ1-1, with D perhaps TRBD1 (5 bases). The V end was cut by 0 bases, the J end by 1 base, with 6 bases between. The CDR3 consists of 14 residues. Germline assignment: CDR1 MNHEY and CDR2 SVGAGI. The CDR3 protein is CASSYSGGNTEAFF. CDR3 bases: TGTGCCAGCAGTTACTCTGGGGGGAACACTGAAGCTTTCTTT.

The chain carries TRBV30 and TRBJ1-1, with D unclear. Trimming took 0 bases from V and 6 from J, leaving 8 bases between them. This CDR3 contains 12 residues. The germline CDR1 and CDR2 sequences are GTSNPN and SVGIG (reference sequence). The CDR3 is CAWSVSSPEAFF. The CDR3, as DNA: TGTGCCTGGAGTGTATCATCACCTGAAGCTTTCTTT.

J is TRBJ1-6 and V is TRBV7-2, with D unclear. The V and J ends lost 6 bases and 7 bases respectively, with 10 bases between them. The CDR3 is 13 residues long. Germline-derived CDR1 and CDR2 are SGHTA and FQGNSA. The CDR3 reads CASRGQENSPLHF. CDR3 DNA: TGTGCCAGCAGGGGCCAGGAGAATTCACCCCTCCACTTT.

The rearrangement joins TRBV5-6 to TRBJ2-7, with D possibly matching TRBD2 (7 bases). The CDR3 is 15 residues long. Trimming stripped 0 bases from V and 2 bases from J, with 12 bases between. The germline gives CDR1 SGHDT, CDR2 YYEEEE. The CDR3 nucleotides are TGTGCCAGCAGCTTGGTGGGGGGGGACACCTACGAGCAGTACTTC. This codes for CASSLVGGDTYEQYF.

The chain couples TRBV19 to TRBJ2-1; D unclear. Germline assignment: CDR1 LNHDA and CDR2 SQIVND (reference sequence). V was shortened by 5 bases and J by 9 bases, with 11 bases between the two germline ends. The CDR3 has 12 amino acids. For the CDR3, the DNA is TGTGCCAGTAGTCCCCGGGTCGGTGAGCAGTTCTTC. It specifies CASSPRVGEQFF.

The chain is built from TRBV6-5 and TRBJ1-5, with 7 bases that match TRBD1. Germline-derived CDR1 and CDR2 are MNHEY and SVGAGI. The CDR3 length is 15 residues. V lost 5 bases to trimming and J lost 3 bases; unmatched junction nucleotides: 7. CDR3 nucleotides: TGTGCCAGCAGTCGTGGACAGGCGAACAATCAGCCCCAGCATTTT. This sequence encodes CASSRGQANNQPQHF.

V is TRBV5-1 and J is TRBJ2-7; tentative D call: TRBD1 (6 bases). Trimming left V 0 bases short and J 2 bases short, with 9 bases between. CDR3 length equals 14 residues. CDR1 SGHRS and CDR2 YFSETQ come from the germline V gene. CDR3 sequence: CASSLGGHPYEQYF. The CDR3 nucleotides read TGCGCCAGCAGCTTGGGGGGGCATCCCTACGAGCAGTACTTC.

This clone is a singleton in its sample. V is TRBV5-4 and J is TRBJ2-7; TRBD1 agrees at 10 bases. In germline, CDR1 is SGHNT, CDR2 YYREEE (reference sequence). This CDR3 region has 14 residues. The ends lost 4 bases at V and 6 bases at J; junction bases unmatched: 7. CDR3 sequence (DNA): TGTGCCAGCAGCCTGACAGGGGGCGTGGTCGAGCAGTACTTC. Its translation: CASSLTGGVVEQYF. The variable domain in full, with the rest retrieved from reference TRBV5-4 and TRBJ2-7, is ETGVTQSPTHLIKTRGQQVTLRCSSQSGHNTVSWYQQALGQGPQFIFQYYREEENGRGNFPPRFSGLQFPNYSSELNVNALELDDSALYLCASSLTGGVVEQYFGPGTRLTVT.